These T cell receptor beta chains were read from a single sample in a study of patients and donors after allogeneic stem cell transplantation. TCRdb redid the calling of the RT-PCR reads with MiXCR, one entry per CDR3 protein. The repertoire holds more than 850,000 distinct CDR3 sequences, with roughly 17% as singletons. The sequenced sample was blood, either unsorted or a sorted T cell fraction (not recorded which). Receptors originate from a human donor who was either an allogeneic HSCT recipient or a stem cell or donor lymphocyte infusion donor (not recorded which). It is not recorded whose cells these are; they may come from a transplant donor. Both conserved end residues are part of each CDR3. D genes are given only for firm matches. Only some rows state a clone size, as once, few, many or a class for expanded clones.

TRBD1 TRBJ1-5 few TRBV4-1 TGCGCCAGCAGCTTATCGCTCGGACAGGGAACCTATAGCAATCAGCCCCAGCATTTT CASSLSLGQGTYSNQPQHF
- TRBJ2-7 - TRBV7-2 TGTGCCAGCAGCTCCCGGCGAAGCTTCTACGAGCAGTACTTC CASSSRRSFYEQYF
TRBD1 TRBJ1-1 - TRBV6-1 TGTGCCAGCAGGTCCACAGGGGGTAACACTGAAGCTTTCTTT CASRSTGGNTEAFF
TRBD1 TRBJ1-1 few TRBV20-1 TGCAGTGCTAGAGGACAGGGGGAGGGTGAAGCTTTCTTT CSARGQGEGEAFF
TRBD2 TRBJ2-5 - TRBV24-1 TGTGCCACCAGTGAGGGGACTAGCGGGGGCCAGTACTTC CATSEGTSGGQYF
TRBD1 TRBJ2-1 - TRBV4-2 TGTGCCAGCAGCCAACCCTCCGGACAGGCTCAACACAATGAGCAGTTCTTC CASSQPSGQAQHNEQFF
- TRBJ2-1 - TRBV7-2 TGTGCCAGCAGCTTAGAGGTCAGCTCCTACAATGAGCAGTTCTTC CASSLEVSSYNEQFF
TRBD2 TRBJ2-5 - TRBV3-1 TGTGCCAGCAGCCAAGCTAGCGGGGGAAAGACCCAGTACTTC CASSQASGGKTQYF
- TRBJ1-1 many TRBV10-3 TGTGCCATCAGTGAGTCTTTCTCTGAAGCTTTCTTT CAISESFSEAFF
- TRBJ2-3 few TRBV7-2 TGTGCCAGCAGCTCAGAAGGCGGGTCAGATACGCAGTATTTT CASSSEGGSDTQYF
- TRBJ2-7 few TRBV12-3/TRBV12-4 TGTGCCAGCAGTTTAATAGGTACCTACGAGCAGTACTTC CASSLIGTYEQYF
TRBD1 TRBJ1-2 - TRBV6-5 TGTGCCAGCAGTTACAGGGGACAGGGTATTAACTATGGCTACACCTTC CASSYRGQGINYGYTF
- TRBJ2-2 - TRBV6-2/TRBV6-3 TGTGCCAGCAGTTCTCCTCGGGCAGCGAACACCGGGGAGCTGTTTTTT CASSSPRAANTGELFF
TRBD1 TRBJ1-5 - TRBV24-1 TGTGCCACCAGTGATACAGGGGGTAACCAGCCCCAGCATTTT CATSDTGGNQPQHF
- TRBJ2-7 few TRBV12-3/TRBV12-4 TGTGCCAGCAGTTTACGTTCCAATCGGGCAGCCAGCTACGAGCAGTACTTC CASSLRSNRAASYEQYF
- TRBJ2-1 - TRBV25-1 TGTGCCAGCAGGACCAATGAGCAGTTCTTC CASRTNEQFF
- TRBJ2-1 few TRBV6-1 TGTGCCAGCAGTCACCTTCGGACGGATGAGCAGTTCTTC CASSHLRTDEQFF
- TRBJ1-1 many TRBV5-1 TGCGCCAGCAGCTTGGGAGTGCAAACTGAAGCTTTCTTT CASSLGVQTEAFF
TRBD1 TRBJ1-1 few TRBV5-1 TGCGCCAGCGGGGGGGCCGGGACAGGGGGCGCTGAAGCTTTCTTT CASGGAGTGGAEAFF
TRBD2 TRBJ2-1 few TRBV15 TGTGCCACCAGCAGAGGGCGGGGGGCCTCCTACAATGAGCAGTTCTTC CATSRGRGASYNEQFF
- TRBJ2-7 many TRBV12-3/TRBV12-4 TGTGCCAGCAGTCCGAGGGGACCGCGGGCGGAGCAGTACTTC CASSPRGPRAEQYF
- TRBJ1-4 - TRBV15 TGTGCCACCAGCAGACAGGGGAAGAATGAAAAACTGTTTTTT CATSRQGKNEKLFF
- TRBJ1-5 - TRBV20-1 TGCAGTGCTAGAGATGGCACGTCGTCTAGCAATCAGCCCCAGCATTTT CSARDGTSSSNQPQHF
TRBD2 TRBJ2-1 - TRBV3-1 TGTGCCAGCAGCCAGGCGGGAGCTTTCGGGAATGAGCAGTTCTTC CASSQAGAFGNEQFF
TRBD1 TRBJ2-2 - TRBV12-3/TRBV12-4 TGTGCCAGCCGGAGTTTGGGACAGCCGATTCCCGGGGAGCTGTTTTTT CASRSLGQPIPGELFF
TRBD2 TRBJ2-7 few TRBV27 TGTGCCAGCAGTCCGGGACTAGCGGTGGTCCTAAACGAGCAGTACTTC CASSPGLAVVLNEQYF
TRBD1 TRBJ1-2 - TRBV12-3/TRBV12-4 TGTGCCAGCAATTCAACCGCAAGACAGGGCCCACCATTCTATGGCTACACCTTC CASNSTARQGPPFYGYTF
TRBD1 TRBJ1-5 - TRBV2 TGTGCCAGCAGTGTAGAAGGGACAGGGAGTCAGCCCCAGCATTTT CASSVEGTGSQPQHF
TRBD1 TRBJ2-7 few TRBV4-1 TGCGCCAGCAGCCAACCAGGACAGGGATCATCCTACGAGCAGTACTTC CASSQPGQGSSYEQYF
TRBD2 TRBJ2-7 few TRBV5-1 TGCGCCAGCAGCCCGGTACTAGCGGGAGGGCCGAGGGAGCAGTACTTC CASSPVLAGGPREQYF
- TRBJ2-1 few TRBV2 TGTGCCAGCCAAAACTACAATGAGCAGTTCTTC CASQNYNEQFF
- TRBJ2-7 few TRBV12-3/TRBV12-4 TGTGCCAGCAGTCCCCTAGTGGGTCCCCCCTACGAGCAGTACTTC CASSPLVGPPYEQYF
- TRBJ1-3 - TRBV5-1 TGCGCCAGCAGCTTGGGGCCCACTGGAAACACCATATATTTT CASSLGPTGNTIYF
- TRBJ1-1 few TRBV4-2 TGTGCCAGCAGCCAAGCGTCAGGGGACACTGAAGCTTTCTTT CASSQASGDTEAFF
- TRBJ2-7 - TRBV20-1 TGCAGTGCTGCAACAGGGAAGATTTACGAGCAGTACTTC CSAATGKIYEQYF
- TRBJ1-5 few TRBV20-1 TGCAGTGCCACTGAGGGTCGGGGTCAGCCCCAGCATTTT CSATEGRGQPQHF
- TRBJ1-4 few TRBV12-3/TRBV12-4 TGTGCCAGCAGTTCCCGACAGAAGACTAATGAAAAACTGTTTTTT CASSSRQKTNEKLFF
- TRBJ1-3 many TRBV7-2 TGTGCCAGCAGCTTTAGGACCGGAAACACCATATATTTT CASSFRTGNTIYF
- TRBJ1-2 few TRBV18 TGTGCCAGCTCACCACGTATCTTAAGGACTAGGGTCCTCTATGGCTACACCTTC CASSPRILRTRVLYGYTF
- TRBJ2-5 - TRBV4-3 TGCGCCAGCAGCCAAGTGGCTAGCCGGGAGACCCAGTACTTC CASSQVASRETQYF
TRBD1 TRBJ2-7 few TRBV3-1 TGTGCCAGCAGCCAAGAATTAAGGACAGGGGGCTACGAGCAGTACTTC CASSQELRTGGYEQYF
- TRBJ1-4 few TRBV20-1 TGCAGTGCTAGAGATTTGGCAGGGGCTACCACAACTAATGAAAAACTGTTTTTT CSARDLAGATTTNEKLFF
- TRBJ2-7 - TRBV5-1 TGCGCCAGCAGGGGAAGCTCGGTCCGTCCCGAGCAGTACTTC CASRGSSVRPEQYF
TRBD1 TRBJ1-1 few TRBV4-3 TGCGCCAGCAGCCAAGATGCGGACAGGGTAACTGAAGCTTTCTTT CASSQDADRVTEAFF
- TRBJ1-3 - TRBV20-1 TGCAGTGCTAGCCATGGAAACACCATATATTTT CSASHGNTIYF
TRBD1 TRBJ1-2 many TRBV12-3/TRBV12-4 TGTGCCAGCAGTTTATATCCAGGGGGCGACTATGGCTACACCTTC CASSLYPGGDYGYTF
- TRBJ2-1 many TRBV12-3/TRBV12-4 TGTGCCAGCAGTTACCGACTGGGGAGTCCTAACAATGAGCAGTTCTTC CASSYRLGSPNNEQFF
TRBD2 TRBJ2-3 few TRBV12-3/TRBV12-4 TGTGCCAGCAGTTTATTCGCGGGAGGGGGCACAGATACGCAGTATTTT CASSLFAGGGTDTQYF
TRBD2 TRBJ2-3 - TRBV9 TGTGCCAGCAGCCGTAGCCTAGCGGGGGCCGACACAGATACGCAGTATTTT CASSRSLAGADTDTQYF
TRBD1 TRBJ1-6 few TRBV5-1 TGCGCCAGCAGCTCGGGGACAGGGTTGAATTCACCCCTCCACTTT CASSSGTGLNSPLHF
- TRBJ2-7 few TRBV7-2 TGTGCCAGCAGCTCCTGGGCGCGGGGCGAGCAGTACTTC CASSSWARGEQYF
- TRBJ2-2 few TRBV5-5 TGTGCCAGCAGCTTGGCGATACAAGGGAACACCGGGGAGCTGTTTTTT CASSLAIQGNTGELFF
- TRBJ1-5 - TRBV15 TGTGCCACCAGCAGAGATCGGACTAATCAGCCCCAGCATTTT CATSRDRTNQPQHF
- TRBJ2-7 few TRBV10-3 TGTGCCATCAGTGAGCGGGGTGGTAGCGCGTACGAGCAGTACTTC CAISERGGSAYEQYF
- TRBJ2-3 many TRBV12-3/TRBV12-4 TGTGCCAGAGACACAGATACGCAGTATTTT CARDTDTQYF